The next 16 T cell receptor beta chains were all read from a single sample in a study of CD8+ T cells in alopecia areata. As for treatment: oral pan-JAK inhibitor, 5-10 mg twice daily. As the sequencing template, cDNA was produced by extracting RNA and reverse transcribing it. This table comes from immunoSEQ multiplex PCR, and its TCRdb copy is limited to in-frame clones, with some not included. The sample carries about 160,000 clones, approximately 65% recorded once. Sequenced material: CD4+ T cells sorted from blood, taken at week 4, from a patient treated with tofacitinib. The receptors here all came from a human donor with alopecia areata.

This clone was counted once. This chain uses TRBV27 with TRBJ2-1; possibly TRBD1 or TRBD2 for D (5 bases each). This CDR3 is 14 amino acids long. V lost 5 bases and J lost 4, with 12 bases in between. Germline CDR1 reads MNHEY; CDR2 reads SMNVEV (reference sequence). CDR3 loop: CASSGDVSYNEQFF. The CDR3 DNA reads TGTGCCAGCAGTGGGGACGTGTCGTACAATGAGCAGTTCTTC.

This clone has a single count. V usage is TRBV5-4 and J usage is TRBJ1-6, with D hard to call. Germline V CDR1 and CDR2: SGHNT, YYREEE (reference sequence). This CDR3 spans 14 amino acids. V was clipped by 4 bases and J by 6 bases, with 11 bases between them. The CDR3 is CASSADGPNSPLHF. The CDR3 DNA follows: TGTGCCAGCAGCGCGGACGGCCCTAATTCACCCCTCCACTTT.

This clone showed up just a few times. The chain couples TRBV2 to TRBJ2-7; D is unclear. The CDR3 has 13 residues. V gave up 7 bases and J gave up 2 bases, with 12 bases separating them. Germline V gives CDR1 SNHLY, CDR2 FYNNEI. As DNA, the CDR3 is TGTGCCAGCACCTCCTGGTCAACCTACGAGCAGTACTTC. This gives the protein CASTSWSTYEQYF. Supplemented by reference TRBV2 and TRBJ2-7, the full variable domain reads EPEVTQTPSHQVTQMGQEVILRCVPISNHLYFYWYRQILGQKVEFLVSFYNNEISEKSEIFDDQFSVERPDGSNFTLKIRSTKLEDSAMYFCASTSWSTYEQYFGPGTRLTVT.

The rearrangement joins TRBV9 to TRBJ1-6; weak D call: TRBD1 (5 bases). Trimming removed 4 bases at V and 7 bases at J, with 9 bases between. CDR1 and CDR2 (germline): SGDLS, YYNGEE. The CDR3 has 13 residues. CDR3 loop: CASSPRGNSPLHF. CDR3 nucleotides: TGTGCCAGCAGCCCCCGGGGCAATTCACCCCTCCACTTT.

This rearrangement joins TRBV9 to TRBJ2-3; TRBD2 matches 10 bases. The CDR3 has 18 residues. After removal of 0 bases from V and 7 bases from J, the junction contained 14 bases not matched to a gene. CDR1 is SGDLS, CDR2 YYNGEE, per germline. The CDR3 DNA reads TGTGCCAGCAGCGTAGGAGGGCGGAGAGCGGGGGGGCCAAATACGCAGTATTTT. Protein: CASSVGGRRAGGPNTQYF.

The rearrangement joins TRBV29-1 to TRBJ2-3; D gene ambiguous. Germline CDR1 SQVTM, CDR2 ANQGSEA. With 0 bases removed from V and 5 bases from J, the gap between germline ends came to 6 bases. The CDR3 runs to 12 residues. In nucleotides, the CDR3 is TGCAGCGTTGAAGATCATCGAGATACGCAGTATTTT. This sequence encodes CSVEDHRDTQYF.

This clone was found a few times. J is TRBJ1-2 and V is TRBV29-1; D is perhaps TRBD1 (5 bases). Trimming pared 4 bases from V and 4 bases from J, leaving 10 bases between. The CDR3 covers 12 residues. Looked up from germline, CDR1 is SQVTM and CDR2 is ANQGSEA. CDR3 residues: CSVAGTLYGYTF. For the CDR3, the DNA is TGCAGCGTTGCCGGGACGCTCTATGGCTACACCTTC.

The J gene is TRBJ1-5, the V gene TRBV5-6; 9 bases align to TRBD1. Germline V gene sequence: CDR1 SGHDT, CDR2 YYEEEE. Losses at the gene ends were 4 bases for V and 7 bases for J; bases not matched to a gene: 9. The CDR3 contains 15 residues. CDR3 region: CASSRGQGKWQPQHF. In DNA form, the CDR3 reads TGTGCCAGCAGCCGCGGACAGGGGAAATGGCAGCCCCAGCATTTT.

The genes are TRBV5-1 and TRBJ1-2; D gene ambiguous. Trimming took off 0 bases at V and 6 bases at J, with 12 bases between the two ends. Germline V gene lookup returns CDR1 SGHRS and CDR2 YFSETQ. The CDR3 length is 14 residues. The CDR3 is CASSLDEGQDGYTF. In nucleotides, the CDR3 is TGCGCCAGCAGCTTGGATGAGGGCCAAGATGGCTACACCTTC.

The chain recombines TRBV7-9 with TRBJ2-2; D may be TRBD2 (6 bases). Germline CDR1 reads SEHNR; CDR2 reads FQNEAQ (reference sequence). This CDR3 is built from 16 residues. Trimming cost V 4 bases and J 6 bases, with 18 bases left between them. CDR3 residues: CASSSPGGTAAGELFF. The CDR3 DNA follows: TGTGCCAGCAGCTCCCCAGGCGGGACCGCGGCCGGGGAGCTGTTTTTT.

CDR3 amino acids: CASSGERQDPDGPQHF. CDR3 in DNA: TGTGCCAGCAGCGGGGAAAGACAGGACCCTGATGGGCCCCAGCATTTT. The chain uses TRBV7-9 and TRBJ1-5, with a tentative D call TRBD1 (6 bases). The CDR3 has 16 amino acids. V lost 5 bases and J 9 bases, leaving 23 bases between the germline ends. Germline V lookup: CDR1 SEHNR, CDR2 FQNEAQ (reference sequence). Together with reference TRBV7-9 and TRBJ1-5, the CDR3 gives the full variable domain: DTGVSQNPRHKITKRGQNVTFRCDPISEHNRLYWYRQTLGQGPEFLTYFQNEAQLEKSRLLSDRFSAERPKGSFSTLEIQRTEQGDSAMYLCASSGERQDPDGPQHFGDGTRLSIL.

The chain has TRBV27 and TRBJ1-6; no firm D call. Trimming shortened V by 3 bases and J by 0 bases, and 6 bases separated the two germline ends. The CDR3 extends over 15 amino acids. In germline, CDR1 is MNHEY, CDR2 SMNVEV (reference sequence). The CDR3 region has the DNA TGTGCCAGCAGTTTTGAGAGCTCCTATAATTCACCCCTCCACTTT. Its translation: CASSFESSYNSPLHF.

In its sample, this clone was seen a few times. This rearrangement joins TRBV29-1 to TRBJ2-7; TRBD1 matches at 7 bases. The V gene end was trimmed by 4 bases and the J gene end by 6 bases; junction bases not matched to a gene: 6. Looked up from germline, CDR1 is SQVTM and CDR2 is ANQGSEA. The CDR3 runs 12 residues. Written as DNA, the CDR3 is TGCAGCGTTGGAGGGGGCGCGGGCGAGCAGTACTTC. This sequence encodes CSVGGGAGEQYF.

The rearrangement joins TRBV29-1 to TRBJ1-2; D is perhaps TRBD1 (6 bases). The CDR3 is 14 residues long. V was trimmed by 3 bases and J by 0 bases, leaving 11 bases between them. Germline V CDR1 and CDR2: SQVTM, ANQGSEA. CDR3 in DNA: TGCAGCGTTGATATGGGACAAACTAACTATGGCTACACCTTC. Its translation: CSVDMGQTNYGYTF.

The V call is TRBV23-1, the J call TRBJ2-5, with D maybe TRBD2 (5 bases). TRBV23-1 is noted as an ORF with a role that remains uncertain. The CDR3 covers 14 residues. V was shortened by 6 bases and J by 0 bases, with 11 bases between the two germline ends. The CDR3 coding sequence is TGCGCCAGCAGAGGCAACGGGAACCAAGAGACCCAGTACTTC. This encodes CASRGNGNQETQYF.

The gene calls are TRBV30 and TRBJ2-6, with D possibly TRBD2 on 6 matching bases. Trimming stripped 0 bases from V and 1 base from J, with 13 bases between. Germline V gene sequence: CDR1 GTSNPN, CDR2 SVGIG (reference sequence). CDR3 length equals 17 residues. CDR3 sequence: CAWSVRGSPSGANVLTF. DNA of the CDR3: TGTGCCTGGAGTGTGCGGGGCAGTCCTTCTGGGGCCAACGTCCTGACTTTC.